What follows is one TCR beta chain and its context. Its specific antigen is unknown. Per-base quality was not reported, and no clone a single base away is much larger than it. The data were obtained in a study of T cell repertoires in ileal Crohn's disease (dated by TCRdb to the late 2010s). About the full investigation: The median duration of disease was about 7.3 years, and at the time of surgery roughly 38% of patients were active smokers. All patients had surgery for a complication: stricturing disease in about 60% and penetrating disease in about 40%. A prospective multicentre cohort supplied the 50 or so Crohn's disease patients whose TCR repertoires were analysed. About half of the patients received postoperative therapy: about a dozen received thiopurines and approximately 19 received anti-TNF agents. A Rutgeerts score above i0 was used to define endoscopic postoperative recurrence. The study was conducted in parallel with a multicentre cohort built to find predictors of early endoscopic recurrence after ileocolonic resection. A total of approximately 170 mucosal samples from around 57 patients were sequenced, collected from several sites on the surgical specimen and at postoperative endoscopy. Overall results and qualifications from the work: Compared with CD4 T cells, sorted CD8 T cells held more high-frequency clones, which suggests that the mucosal expansions were mostly CD8. Only a subgroup of patients, of unstated size, had their mucosal CD4 and CD8 T cells sorted and sequenced. Endoscopic recurrence was linked to a higher percentage of high-frequency clones at surgery, and recurrence occurred in every patient whose clonality exceeded 26.8% (18/57). Patients who were active smokers at surgery had a significantly higher proportion of clonal expansions than non-smokers (around 24% vs 18%, p=0.02).

Adults with ileal or ileocolonic Crohn's disease and an indication for ileocolonic resection were eligible for inclusion. Whole ileal mucosal biopsies were stored frozen at -80°C before DNA extraction. A TRizol-based method was used to extract genomic DNA from the frozen whole biopsies, and the DNA was quantified with a NanoDrop 2000 spectrophotometer. The germline V gene gives CDR1 as SGHTA and CDR2 as FQGNSA. Reading from cysteine to phenylalanine, the CDR3 counts 17 amino acids. Solely the CDR3 DNA is kept, with 51 bases framed from the first base. A distance of 20 bases separates the germline ends of V and J, which lose 4 bases and 2 bases respectively. For commercial TCRB immunosequencing, 450 to 550 nanograms of biopsy DNA were submitted for each sample. CDR3 regions were amplified from genomic DNA by Adaptive Biotechnology using a two-step, amplification bias-controlled multiplex PCR. Primers covering every V and J gene segment were used in the first PCR, while barcodes and Illumina adapters were added in the second PCR. An Illumina instrument was used to sequence the CDR3 libraries. As for how the authors treated the data: The analysis drew on both the pipelines supplied by the vendor and custom analysis of the raw data in R/Bioconductor running R version 3.3.0. Clonality, ranging from 0 to 1, was calculated as the inverse of the normalised Shannon entropy of all productive clones. High-frequency clones were defined as the share of the repertoire occupied by the top 100 clones, with only clones passing a 95% confidence test being retained. The Simpson index measured repertoire diversity, and the Morisita-Horn index measured overlap between samples. This immuneACCESS table, as held by TCRdb, lists in-frame sequences with V and J called but not all clones. Of the missing ones, under half trace to an unresolved V gene in checked studies; the others have no known cause. V, J and clone size were drawn from that table, and D and trimming were deduced from the DNA. This sample holds several thousand clones; 87% were observed only once. Around 5.7% of the sample rests with the top ten.

The receptor was isolated from an adult with Crohn's disease. Source material: ileal tissue. The chain is encoded by TRBV7-2 joined to TRBJ2-5; D gene: possibly TRBD2, on 5 matching bases. The CDR3 region has the sequence CASSSIRSGIWQETQYF. The DNA sequence is given as TGTGCCAGCAGCTCGATCAGGAGCGGAATTTGGCAAGAGACCCAGTACTTC.